This paragraph covers one T cell receptor beta chain sequence. This record comes from a study of radiotherapy plus CTLA-4 blockade in lung cancer. Here immunoSEQ multiplex PCR was the method, and the copy in TCRdb shows in-frame clones only, minus some. This sample yields under 100,000 clones, of which approximately 80% are seen a single time; 13% to 15% belongs to the top ten. The sequences come from peripheral blood, collected from a patient treated with radiotherapy plus ipilimumab. This receptor was obtained from a human donor with non-small cell lung cancer that progressed on radiotherapy plus ipilimumab.

The CDR3 nucleotides read TGTGCCAGCAGACTTGACAGAAATGGCTACACCTTC. This codes for CASRLDRNGYTF. The rearrangement uses TRBV7-3 and TRBJ1-2; possibly TRBD1 for D (5 bases). This CDR3 is built from 12 residues. CDR1 and CDR2 (germline): SGHTA, FQGTGA. V lost 6 bases to trimming and J lost 6 bases, with 11 bases between them.